The present entry profiles one T cell receptor (beta chain) with its context. Its antigen is still unknown. There are no base qualities to consult, and no much larger clone falls within one base. The data were obtained in a study of regulatory T cells in long-lasting Graves disease (dated by TCRdb to the early 2020s). Study-level background: Patients with newly diagnosed Graves' disease had been on antithyroid drugs for under 3 months. Patients with persistent Graves' disease were compared with patients with newly diagnosed Graves' disease using TCR sequencing and RNA sequencing of peripheral blood. The study took place in China and was registered as a clinical trial. TCR sequencing covered 13 persistent and around 20 newly diagnosed Graves' disease patients, about 35 samples in total. Findings and caveats that apply to the study as a whole: The study examined only peripheral blood because the primary lesion, thyroid tissue, could not be accessed. Compared with newly diagnosed patients, persistent Graves' disease patients had lower TCR Shannon entropy and fewer highly expanded clones, which suggests clonal expansion. As a limitation, the authors acknowledged that the small sample size may reduce accuracy. Persistent disease showed preferential use of TRBV28, TRBJ1-2 and TRBJ2-5, whereas newly diagnosed disease favored TRBV20-1 and TRBJ2-1. Only the TCR beta chain was sequenced and analyzed. A larger number of public clonotypes was shared among persistent patients (fewer than 3,000) than among newly diagnosed patients (around 870).

This specimen's time point label, per the study, means: newly diagnosed GD, antithyroid drugs for less than 3 months. For both TCR sequencing and RNA sequencing, RNA was extracted from PBMCs using TRIzol. The diagnosis of Graves' disease followed American Thyroid Association guidelines. The patients came from an endocrinology department in Xi'an, China. From each patient, about 8.9 milliliters of peripheral blood was collected into an EDTA anticoagulant tube. PBMCs were isolated by Ficoll Paque Plus density gradient separation without further T cell sorting. An Agilent 2100 Bioanalyzer and agarose gel were used to assess RNA quality, and a NanoDrop 2000 was used to measure RNA concentration. The library was produced with multiplex PCR. Sequencing was carried out with an Illumina HiSeq 4000. TCR beta libraries were built with iRepertoire HTBI primers and Arm-PCR amplification of CDR3 regions. Before sequencing, the PCR products underwent gel purification. As for how the authors treated the data: Gene usage analysis of CDR3 amino acid clonotypes relied on the roughly 60 TRBV and over 13 TRBJ segments identified across samples. COPE and FqMerger were used to merge the filtered high-quality paired reads into contigs. Contigs were aligned with BLAST to IMGT TRBV, TRBD and TRBJ reference genes, and CDR3 was defined per IMGT. Clonotypes above 0.1% frequency were classified as highly expanded clones. Shannon entropy was used to measure repertoire diversity, and the Gini coefficient was used to measure V-J evenness. Public clonotypes were defined as clonotypes shared by more than one individual. TCRdb handled the public reads itself, with Q25 trimming in fastp and clone calling in MiXCR, and kept productive beta chains. Each record represents a unique CDR3 protein, reported with the most common genes and DNA among its rows. Here the V and J calls rest on TCRdb's processing, not on the authors' analysis. For this sample the table gives 530,000 or so distinct CDR3 sequences, of which approximately 13% were detected only once. The ten largest account for roughly 10% of the sample.

The CDR3 goes from the cysteine to the phenylalanine over 11 residues. The CDR3 DNA has 33 bases and is translated from base 1. V drops 4 bases and J drops 5 bases, leaving 7 bases in between. From a lookup of the germline V gene (reference sequence), CDR1 and CDR2 are DFQATT and SNEGSKA. These records were also assigned to another study, of T cells in Graves' hyperthyroidism and ophthalmopathy. Per the second study: Stable Graves' hyperthyroidism was defined as the absence of progression to ophthalmopathy over 18 months of follow-up. The hyperthyroidism patients were between 18 and 65 years old and newly diagnosed, with a disease duration of less than 2 months. Exclusion was applied to patients with uncontrolled infections, other autoimmune diseases, pregnancy or lactation. Clinical symptoms, serum thyroxine and TRAb, thyroid ultrasound, and orbital computed tomography formed the basis for the diagnoses. The TCR CDR3 was subjected to a first round of RT-PCR using the HTBI primer set and the Qiagen OneStep RT-PCR kit. Most expanded thyroid clonotypes (frequency above 0.001) were also detected in blood, a finding suggesting that blood repertoires may reflect thyroid immune responses. In cross-validation, a model built on a 13 V-J signature told ophthalmopathy apart from stable hyperthyroidism with less than 90% sensitivity and roughly 83% specificity, and in testing the same model reached 80%/75%. In validation, the model predicted progression to ophthalmopathy a median of around six months before onset, with over 60% sensitivity and almost 75% specificity. TCR V-J signatures able to tell the groups apart were searched for in a discovery cohort of approximately 95 patients, of whom roughly 42 had Graves' ophthalmopathy and some 60 had stable Graves' hyperthyroidism. An independent validation cohort of fewer than 20 hyperthyroidism patients and 17 patients who later progressed to ophthalmopathy tested prospective prediction of ophthalmopathy. The 95 to 100 discovery patients were divided at random into training and test sets in a 7:3 ratio. Thyroid tissue and blood T-cell repertoires from more than five Graves' hyperthyroidism patients were also compared in the study. After sampling, hyperthyroidism patients received methimazole starting at 30 mg daily, and ophthalmopathy patients received high-dose intravenous methylprednisolone. The libraries were constructed in a second round of multiplex PCR and then size-selected and purified. Sequencing of the libraries was done on an Illumina HiSeq2000 using paired-end 100 bp reads. SOAPnuke was used to process the raw data, removing reads that contained adapters or uncalled bases, had a mean Phred below 15, or lacked an exact match to the constant primer or identifier. COPE v1.2.5 was used to merge the high-quality paired reads, and each unique nucleotide sequence was defined as a clonotype. Clonotypes were aligned to IMGT TRBV, TRBD and TRBJ reference segments using MiTCR v1.1. The analysis was restricted to V-J combinations with a frequency above 0.0001, which together covered 99% to 99.2% of the repertoires. A TCS score was defined as the ratio between F50 (clonal expansion) and ExV (chaos), using BLOSUM62-based TCRdist between CDR3 peptides within each V-J. Welch's t-statistics and random forest reduced approximately 520 V-J features to roughly 13, which were used in a naive Bayes classifier (R e1071). Sample size was not statistically predetermined, and blinding of investigators to group allocation was not performed. According to the paper, TCR Vbeta CDR3 sequencing was carried out on some 130 peripheral blood samples, which came from approximately 41 ophthalmopathy, under 85 hyperthyroidism and roughly 17 progressor patients.

The rearranged segments are TRBV20-1 and TRBJ2-3; no confident D gene assignment can be made. The sequence derives from a man aged 25 to 45 with Graves disease. Donor details come from another sample of the same person, matched by shared clones. Here the sequenced sample was peripheral blood mononuclear cells (PBMCs), taken at new diagnosis, from a patient treated with antithyroid drugs. CDR3 region: CSANVGDTQYF. The bases read TGCAGTGCTAACGTAGGAGATACGCAGTATTTT.